This entry lists 16 T cell receptor beta chains sequenced from one sample in a study of CD8 T cells in ankylosing spondylitis. No antigens are known for them. Study-level findings and limits: For ankylosing spondylitis blood, a TCR beta motif of roughly 8 highly homologous variants appeared characteristic.

TCRdb re-analysed the 5' RACE reads in MiXCR, keeping a single row per CDR3 protein. The table has more than 600,000 distinct CDR3 sequences, around 17% seen once; the top ten hold under 20%. The sequenced sample consisted of blood, either unsorted or a sorted T cell fraction (not recorded which). These receptors were collected from a male donor with ankylosing spondylitis.

The rearrangement links TRBV10-3 to TRBJ2-1, with 9 bases that match TRBD2. This CDR3 is built from 13 residues. V lost 5 bases, J lost 7 bases, and 3 bases stayed unmatched. Germline-derived CDR1 and CDR2 are ENHRY and SYGVKD. The CDR3 loop reads CAISNSGGNEQFF. CDR3 sequence (DNA): TGTGCCATCAGTAATAGCGGGGGTAATGAGCAGTTCTTC.

This clonotype has a handful of counts. The chain is built from TRBV12-3 or TRBV12-4 and TRBJ2-6; no clear D gene. CDR3 length: 15 amino acids. Trimming took off 3 bases at V and 0 bases at J, with 6 bases between the two ends. The CDR3 DNA follows: TGTGCCAGCAGTTTTGGCCCCTCTGGGGCCAACGTCCTGACTTTC. Translated: CASSFGPSGANVLTF.

In its sample, this clonotype was seen a few times. This chain joins TRBV2 and TRBJ1-6; the D is unclear. Germline values: CDR1 SNHLY, CDR2 FYNNEI. CDR3 length: 11 residues. With 7 bases removed from V and 7 bases from J, the gap between germline ends came to 5 bases. In nucleotides, the CDR3 is TGTGCCAGCACCGGCAATTCACCCCTCCACTTT. This sequence encodes CASTGNSPLHF.

V and J are TRBV10-3 and TRBJ1-1; D is uncertain. V was clipped by 6 bases and J by 3 bases, with 11 bases between them. The CDR3 loop spans 13 amino acids. Germline assignment: CDR1 ENHRY and CDR2 SYGVKD. CDR3 residues: CAISGGGYTEAFF. The CDR3 bases are TGTGCCATCAGCGGCGGAGGGTACACTGAAGCTTTCTTT.

The chain uses TRBV4-1 and TRBJ2-1, with D perhaps matching TRBD1 or TRBD2 (5 bases each). CDR1 is MGHRA, CDR2 YSYEKL, per germline. The CDR3 runs 18 residues. V lost 0 bases and J lost 1, with 16 bases in between. The CDR3 coding sequence is TGCGCCAGCAGCCAAGATCGGGGCGGACGAAGTTCCTACAATGAGCAGTTCTTC. It yields the protein CASSQDRGGRSSYNEQFF.

This clonotype has only a few counts. The chain couples TRBV7-2 to TRBJ2-1; TRBD1 aligns across 12 bases. CDR1 is SGHTA and CDR2 is FQGNSA in the germline V gene. Trimming cost V 5 bases and J 8 bases; bases outside gene matches: 10. This CDR3 spans 16 amino acids. In nucleotides, the CDR3 is TGTGCCAGCAGCACAGACGAGGGACAGGGGGCAGATGAGCAGTTCTTC. Protein product: CASSTDEGQGADEQFF.

This clonotype turned up a few times. The CDR3 region is CAGGKNTEAFF. The CDR3 nucleotides read TGTGCGGGAGGGAAGAACACTGAAGCTTTCTTT. The V gene is TRBV30, the J gene TRBJ1-1; D uncertain. CDR1 is GTSNPN, CDR2 SVGIG, per germline (reference sequence). The CDR3 runs 11 residues.

This clonotype turned up a few times. The DNA for the CDR3 is TGTGCCATCAGGGGACAGGGGGCTGGTAACGAGCAGTACTTC. It encodes CAIRGQGAGNEQYF. The J gene is TRBJ2-7, the V gene TRBV10-3, with 12 positions matching TRBD1. The CDR3 spans 14 residues. The junction had 5 bases not matched to a gene; V was cut back by 6 bases and J by 5 bases. Germline V gene data show CDR1 as ENHRY and CDR2 as SYGVKD.

The gene calls are TRBV2 and TRBJ2-3; 12 bases align to TRBD2. Germline V gene lookup returns CDR1 SNHLY and CDR2 FYNNEI. The CDR3 loop spans 17 amino acids. V trimming: 4 bases; J trimming: 10 bases; junction bases outside the gene matches: 15. CDR3: CASSAEGRASGRAAQYF. The CDR3 nucleotides read TGTGCCAGCAGTGCCGAGGGTAGGGCTAGCGGGAGGGCCGCGCAGTATTTT.

The chain recombines TRBV5-6 with TRBJ1-1, with D possibly TRBD1 on 5 matching bases. This CDR3 comprises 13 residues. CDR1 is SGHDT and CDR2 is YYEEEE in the germline V gene. V was pared by 3 bases and J by 2 bases, with 8 bases between. The CDR3 reads CASSYDSNTEAFF. CDR3 DNA: TGTGCCAGCAGCTATGACAGTAACACTGAAGCTTTCTTT.

The chain combines TRBV20-1 with TRBJ2-3; 12 bases map to TRBD2. Germline lookup yields CDR1 DFQATT and CDR2 SNEGSKA (reference sequence). Trimming cost V 7 bases and J 2 bases; bases outside gene matches: 10. The CDR3 spans 16 residues. DNA for the CDR3: TGCAGTGGCCCCCGACTAGCGGGGGATCTCACAGATACGCAGTATTTT. This translates into CSGPRLAGDLTDTQYF.

This clonotype showed up just a few times. This rearrangement joins TRBV28 to TRBJ1-1, with D uncertain. This CDR3 comprises 14 residues. CDR1 MDHEN and CDR2 SYDVKM come from the germline V gene. The ends were cut back, 4 bases at V and 1 base at J, with 10 bases in the middle. The DNA for the CDR3 is TGTGCCAGCAGTTACACAGAGAAGAACACTGAAGCTTTCTTT. It codes for CASSYTEKNTEAFF. The full variable domain, its missing parts supplied by reference TRBV28 and TRBJ1-1, is DVKVTQSSRYLVKRTGEKVFLECVQDMDHENMFWYRQDPGLGLRLIYFSYDVKMKEKGDIPEGYSVSREKKERFSLILESASTNQTSMYLCASSYTEKNTEAFFGQGTRLTVV.

The rearrangement uses TRBV6-1 and TRBJ1-5, with a tentative D call TRBD1 (6 bases). The V end lost 0 bases, the J end lost 0 bases, and 12 bases lay between the germline ends. The V gene's germline CDR1 is MNHNS and CDR2 SASEGT. The CDR3 is made up of 17 amino acids. CDR3 in DNA: TGTGCCAGCAGTGAAGCTTGGGGCAGGGGTAGCAATCAGCCCCAGCATTTT. Translating gives CASSEAWGRGSNQPQHF.

This clonotype was recorded a few times. This chain uses TRBV6-5 with TRBJ1-1; 8 nucleotides align to TRBD1. V shed 0 bases, J shed 5 bases, and the junction held 8 bases outside the gene matches. This CDR3 is built from 16 residues. Germline values: CDR1 MNHEY, CDR2 SVGAGI. CDR3 sequence (DNA): TGTGCCAGCAGTTACTCCCTCGGACAGGGAGGGACTGAAGCTTTCTTT. It specifies CASSYSLGQGGTEAFF.

V usage is TRBV29-1 and J usage is TRBJ1-1; TRBD1 is a possible D gene (5 bases). V dropped 7 bases and J dropped 3 bases, with 12 bases sitting between them. The CDR3 spans 12 residues. Germline V gene sequence: CDR1 SQVTM, CDR2 ANQGSEA. CDR3 bases: TGCAGCGCGGGGGGTTGGTACACTGAAGCTTTCTTT. Encoded protein: CSAGGWYTEAFF.

The chain has TRBV29-1 and TRBJ1-2; D is undetermined. This CDR3 is 14 amino acids long. Germline CDR1 reads SQVTM; CDR2 reads ANQGSEA. Trimming removed 1 base at V and 0 bases at J, with 9 bases between. The chain's CDR3 is CSVEVGRTNYGYTF. The CDR3 region has the DNA TGCAGCGTTGAAGTCGGCAGGACTAACTATGGCTACACCTTC. The full variable domain, its missing parts supplied by reference TRBV29-1 and TRBJ1-2, is SAVISQKPSRDICQRGTSLTIQCQVDSQVTMMFWYRQQPGQSLTLIATANQGSEATYESGFVIDKFPISRPNLTFSTLTVSNMSPEDSSIYLCSVEVGRTNYGYTFGSGTRLTVV.